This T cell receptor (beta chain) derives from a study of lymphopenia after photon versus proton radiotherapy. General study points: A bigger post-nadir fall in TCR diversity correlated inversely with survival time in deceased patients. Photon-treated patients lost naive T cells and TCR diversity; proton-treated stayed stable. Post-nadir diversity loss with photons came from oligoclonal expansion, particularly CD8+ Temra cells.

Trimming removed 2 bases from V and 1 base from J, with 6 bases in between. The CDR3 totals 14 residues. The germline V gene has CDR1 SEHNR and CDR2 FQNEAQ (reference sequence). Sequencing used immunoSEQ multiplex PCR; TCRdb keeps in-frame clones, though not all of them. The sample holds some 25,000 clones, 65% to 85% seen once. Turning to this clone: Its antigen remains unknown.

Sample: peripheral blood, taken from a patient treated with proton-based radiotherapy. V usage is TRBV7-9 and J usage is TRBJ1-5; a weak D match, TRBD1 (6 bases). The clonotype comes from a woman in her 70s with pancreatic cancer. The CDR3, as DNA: TGTGCCAGCAGCTTACAGGGGAGCAATCAGCCCCAGCATTTT. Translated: CASSLQGSNQPQHF.